The 22 T cell receptor beta chains below come from one sample, sequenced in a study of human T cells and chemical hapten exposure. TCRdb called the RACE reads again in MiXCR, with one record for every CDR3 protein. The repertoire includes about 85,000 distinct CDR3 sequences, 7.5% to 9.5% of them detected once, and 2.6% sits in the top ten. Specified time point: pre-sensitization, week 0. As for treatment: therapeutic diphenylcyclopropenone sensitization with weekly scalp DPC. The specimen comprised whole blood, sampled in connection with sensitization to the hapten diphenylcyclopropenone (DPC). These receptors came from a man between 35 and 55 years old with alopecia areata. Some clones in this sample may be carry-over from other donors' samples.

This clonotype occurred many times. CDR3 residues: CASSPAGQGYNSPLHF. The CDR3 coding sequence is TGTGCCAGCAGCCCGGCAGGTCAAGGGTACAATTCACCCCTCCACTTT. J is TRBJ1-6 and V is TRBV16; D unclear. The germline V gene has CDR1 KGHSY and CDR2 FQNENV. CDR3 length: 16 amino acids. V lost 4 bases and J lost 7, with 17 bases in between.

This clonotype was counted a few times. V gene TRBV19 combines with J gene TRBJ2-7; 14 positions match TRBD2. The CDR3 length is 16 residues. V was pared by 3 bases and J by 3 bases, with 4 bases of the junction left unmatched. In germline, CDR1 is LNHDA, CDR2 SQIVND (reference sequence). For the CDR3, the DNA is TGTGCCAGTAGTATGGGGGGGACTAGCGGGGGCTACGAGCAGTACGTC. This codes for CASSMGGTSGGYEQYV.

The chain uses TRBV7-9 and TRBJ2-6; D might be TRBD1 (6 bases). Germline V gene lookup returns CDR1 SEHNR and CDR2 FQNEAQ (reference sequence). This CDR3 spans 16 amino acids. V dropped 2 bases and J dropped 1 base, with 9 bases sitting between them. The CDR3 is CASSLLGASGANVLTF. The DNA of the CDR3 is TGTGCCAGCAGCTTATTGGGGGCGTCTGGGGCCAACGTCCTGACTTTC.

J is TRBJ2-3 and V is TRBV20-1; D is undetermined. Trimming took off 0 bases at V and 0 bases at J, with 10 bases between the two ends. The germline V gene has CDR1 DFQATT and CDR2 SNEGSKA (reference sequence). This CDR3 region has 15 residues. The CDR3 region has the DNA TGCAGTGCTAGAGATACGGTGGCTAGCACAGATACGCAGTATTTT. Its protein is CSARDTVASTDTQYF.

The chain combines TRBV30 with TRBJ1-5; TRBD1 matches at 7 bases. CDR1 and CDR2 (germline): GTSNPN, SVGIG (reference sequence). CDR3 length equals 15 residues. V dropped 3 bases and J dropped 2; count of bases not matched to a gene: 7. CDR3 coding DNA: TGTGCCTGGAGAGTGAAAACAGGGGGCAATCAGCCCCAGCATTTT. Amino acids: CAWRVKTGGNQPQHF.

The table lists this clonotype with many counts. The CDR3 DNA reads TGTGCCAGCAGCTTGCGCTCCGGGACAGGGCATCTGAACACTGAAGCTTTCTTT. Amino acids: CASSLRSGTGHLNTEAFF. The chain combines TRBV7-2 with TRBJ1-1; 9 bases agree with TRBD1. Germline lookup yields CDR1 SGHTA and CDR2 FQGNSA. Losses at the gene ends were 3 bases for V and 0 bases for J; bases not matched to a gene: 11. CDR3 length: 18 amino acids.

This clonotype was found many times. The CDR3 sequence is CASSLDSPLDEQYF. DNA for the CDR3: TGTGCCAGCAGCTTAGACAGTCCCCTGGACGAGCAGTACTTC. V and J are TRBV7-9 and TRBJ2-7; no clear D gene. The V end lost 1 base, the J end lost 5 bases, and 12 bases lay between the germline ends. Germline CDR1 SEHNR, CDR2 FQNEAQ (reference sequence). The CDR3 is 14 amino acids.

The chain employs TRBV19 and TRBJ2-3, with D unclear. The CDR3 totals 15 residues. V was pared by 3 bases and J by 0 bases, with 10 bases between. Germline assignment: CDR1 LNHDA and CDR2 SQIVND (reference sequence). CDR3 coding DNA: TGTGCCAGTAGTATTGACGGGTTAAGCACAGATACGCAGTATTTT. It encodes CASSIDGLSTDTQYF.

The chain recombines TRBV6-5 with TRBJ2-7, with D maybe TRBD1 (6 bases). The V end was cut by 6 bases, the J end by 3 bases, with 21 bases between. Germline CDR1 reads MNHEY; CDR2 reads SVGAGI. CDR3 length equals 16 residues. In DNA form, the CDR3 reads TGTGCCAGCAGCGGAAACGGCCGGGACACTGTCTACGAGCAGTACTTC. Protein product: CASSGNGRDTVYEQYF.

This clonotype occurred many times. V is TRBV28 and J is TRBJ1-1, with 9 bases identical to TRBD1. V was clipped by 7 bases and J by 3 bases; unmatched bases: 6. CDR1 and CDR2 from the germline V gene are MDHEN and SYDVKM. The CDR3 loop spans 14 amino acids. CDR3 DNA: TGTGCCAGCAAAAAACAGGGGGCGCACACTGAAGCTTTCTTT. Translation gives CASKKQGAHTEAFF.

The J gene is TRBJ2-7, the V gene TRBV27, with 9 bases identical to TRBD2. Trimming took 5 bases from V and 5 from J; bases not matched to a gene: 7. Germline lookup yields CDR1 MNHEY and CDR2 SMNVEV (reference sequence). This CDR3 has 14 residues. The CDR3 sequence is CASSTGLAFDEQYF. CDR3 DNA sequence: TGTGCCAGCAGTACGGGACTAGCTTTCGACGAGCAGTACTTC.

The rearrangement joins TRBV7-2 to TRBJ2-1; D is perhaps TRBD2 (6 bases). The CDR3 length is 13 residues. Germline V gene lookup returns CDR1 SGHTA and CDR2 FQGNSA. Trimming removed 7 bases from V and 5 bases from J, with 12 bases in between. CDR3: CASTRGSNNEQFF. CDR3 nucleotides: TGTGCCAGCACCCGGGGGTCTAACAATGAGCAGTTCTTC.

This clonotype was detected many times. This chain connects TRBV25-1 to TRBJ2-5, with a weak D call TRBD1 (5 bases). Germline lookup yields CDR1 MGHDK and CDR2 SYGVNS. Trimming pared 3 bases from V and 1 base from J, leaving 18 bases between. The CDR3 loop spans 17 amino acids. The CDR3 nucleotides are TGTGCCAGCAGTGATAGGCCGGACAATCAGGGCCAAGAGACCCAGTACTTC. It translates to CASSDRPDNQGQETQYF.

A few counts support this clonotype. The genes are TRBV30 and TRBJ2-7; 10 positions match TRBD2. J gave up 7 bases and V 1 base, and 4 bases lay outside the gene matches. CDR1 and CDR2 (germline): GTSNPN, SVGIG (reference sequence). The CDR3 consists of 13 residues. DNA for the CDR3: TGTGCCTGGAGTGCTAGCGGGAGTGGTGAGCAGTACTTC. Encoded protein: CAWSASGSGEQYF.

The chain joins TRBV24-1 to TRBJ1-5; 8 positions match TRBD1. V trimming: 4 bases; J trimming: 4 bases; junction bases outside the gene matches: 5. The V gene's germline CDR1 is KGHDR and CDR2 SFDVKD. This CDR3 has 15 residues. CDR3 coding DNA: TGTGCCACCAGTGACGGTAACAGGGGGAATCAGCCCCAGCATTTT. Residues: CATSDGNRGNQPQHF.

The rearrangement joins TRBV6-5 to TRBJ1-5; perhaps TRBD1 as D (6 bases). This CDR3 is built from 14 residues. Deletions cut 4 bases from V and 6 bases from J, with 13 bases between. CDR1 is MNHEY, CDR2 SVGAGI, per germline. CDR3 DNA: TGTGCCAGCAGTTCGGGACAACGTGGTCAGCCCCAGCATTTT. Residues: CASSSGQRGQPQHF.

In this sample, this clonotype turned up a few times. This chain joins TRBV2 and TRBJ2-3, with 8 bases identical to TRBD1. Germline V gene data show CDR1 as SNHLY and CDR2 as FYNNEI. The CDR3 loop spans 14 amino acids. Germline trimming cut 6 bases from V and 10 bases from J; bases unmatched to any gene: 12. The CDR3 DNA reads TGTGCCAGCAGGCTAACAGGGGGACAAGAGGCGCAGTATTTT. Translation gives CASRLTGGQEAQYF.

Ten or more counts support this clonotype. The chain couples TRBV6-2 or TRBV6-3 to TRBJ1-1; no clear D gene. V lost 6 bases, J lost 1 base, and 6 bases lay in between. This CDR3 has 12 amino acids. Germline-derived CDR1 and CDR2 are MNHEY and SVGEGT. This CDR3 is CASRDPNTEAFF. The CDR3 DNA follows: TGTGCCAGCAGAGACCCGAACACTGAAGCTTTCTTT.

The V gene is TRBV28, the J gene TRBJ2-7, with 9 bases identical to TRBD2. Germline-derived CDR1 and CDR2 are MDHEN and SYDVKM. The CDR3 covers 15 residues. With V trimmed by 8 bases and J by 2 bases, 10 bases remained unmatched. CDR3 nucleotide sequence: TGTGCCAGCCCCGGGGCGGCTAGCGGGGCCTACGAGCAGTACTTC. The encoded protein is CASPGAASGAYEQYF.

This clonotype was recorded many times. The chain combines TRBV7-2 with TRBJ1-1; TRBD1 aligns across 8 bases. CDR3 size: 14 residues. In germline, CDR1 is SGHTA, CDR2 FQGNSA. Unmatched junction bases numbered 4, after V lost 2 bases and J lost 5 bases. The CDR3 DNA is TGTGCCAGCAGCTTAAGACAGGGGAAGACTGAAGCTTTCTTT. Translation gives CASSLRQGKTEAFF.

This clonotype was counted many times. The chain combines TRBV6-2 or TRBV6-3 with TRBJ2-3; 14 bases are a match to TRBD2. The germline V gene has CDR1 MNHEY and CDR2 SVGEGT. V shed 2 bases, J shed 3 bases, and the junction held 7 bases outside the gene matches. This CDR3 is 18 amino acids long. Here the CDR3 reads CASSYGRLAGGETDTQYF. The DNA for the CDR3 is TGTGCCAGCAGTTACGGGAGACTAGCGGGAGGGGAGACAGATACGCAGTATTTT.

This chain joins TRBV30 and TRBJ1-1, with 10 nucleotides matching TRBD1. Germline CDR1 reads GTSNPN; CDR2 reads SVGIG (reference sequence). The V segment lost 3 bases and the J segment 0 bases; nucleotides outside the gene matches: 4. CDR3 length equals 15 residues. This chain's CDR3 is CAWSWGTGVNTEAFF. The CDR3 DNA sequence: TGTGCCTGGAGCTGGGGGACAGGGGTGAACACTGAAGCTTTCTTT.